These T cell receptor beta chains were read from a single sample in a study of T cells after yellow fever vaccination. TCRdb re-called the 5' RACE reads with MiXCR, one entry per CDR3 protein. The sample has some 320,000 distinct CDR3 sequences, roughly 3.9% seen once. The sample consisted of PBMCs, taken 5 days after the yellow fever booster vaccination. These receptors all stem from a man aged 18 to 35 who received the YFV17D yellow fever vaccine. The CDR3 runs from the conserved cysteine through the conserved F or W. Each record gives: D gene, V gene, J gene, CDR3 protein. A D gene is named only where the DNA matches it firmly.

D: TRBD1; V: TRBV6-1; J: TRBJ1-1; CDR3: CASSEQGAGEAFF
D: TRBD1; V: TRBV18; J: TRBJ1-3; CDR3: CASSGQDPSGNTIYF
D: .; V: TRBV7-9; J: TRBJ1-3; CDR3: CASSLEVFSGNTIYF
D: .; V: TRBV9; J: TRBJ2-1; CDR3: CASSAGNEQFF
D: TRBD1; V: TRBV25-1; J: TRBJ2-7; CDR3: CASRETGAVEQYF
D: .; V: TRBV12-3/TRBV12-4; J: TRBJ1-3; CDR3: CASSFQGGGNTIYF
D: TRBD1; V: TRBV4-1; J: TRBJ2-2; CDR3: CASSQDRVLVGELFF
D: .; V: TRBV30; J: TRBJ2-3; CDR3: CAWSVLGVGDTQYF
D: TRBD2; V: TRBV11-1; J: TRBJ2-3; CDR3: CASSRRTSGDTQYF
D: .; V: TRBV5-1; J: TRBJ1-2; CDR3: CASSLEQPSHGYTF
D: TRBD1; V: TRBV6-2/TRBV6-3; J: TRBJ1-5; CDR3: CASSFLSRTGASNQPQHF
D: TRBD2; V: TRBV6-5; J: TRBJ2-5; CDR3: CASTYGEGLLGTQYF
D: TRBD2; V: TRBV5-1; J: TRBJ2-2; CDR3: CASSRPVAGHTGELFF
D: TRBD2; V: TRBV7-9; J: TRBJ2-5; CDR3: CASSLGTSGGSKTQYF
D: .; V: TRBV7-8; J: TRBJ2-5; CDR3: CASSFLTVGETQYF
D: .; V: TRBV14; J: TRBJ1-2; CDR3: CASSQDPSYGYTF
D: TRBD1; V: TRBV30; J: TRBJ1-6; CDR3: CAWRGDRTYNSPLHF
D: .; V: TRBV19; J: TRBJ2-2; CDR3: CASSITDTGELFF
D: TRBD2; V: TRBV5-1; J: TRBJ2-3; CDR3: CASSSLSGLAGESTDTQYF
D: .; V: TRBV6-6; J: TRBJ2-2; CDR3: CASSYPAGANTGELFF
D: .; V: TRBV5-8; J: TRBJ1-2; CDR3: CASSLEVVNYGYTF
D: .; V: TRBV6-5; J: TRBJ2-3; CDR3: CASRTTGDTQYF
D: .; V: TRBV20-1; J: TRBJ2-5; CDR3: CSALPRGYATQYF
D: TRBD2; V: TRBV9; J: TRBJ2-5; CDR3: CASSVGRTSGGPTETQYF
D: TRBD1; V: TRBV4-2; J: TRBJ1-4; CDR3: CASSQPGTGGLREKLFF
D: .; V: TRBV14; J: TRBJ2-3; CDR3: CASSQEGHTQYF
D: .; V: TRBV2; J: TRBJ1-5; CDR3: CASSLMDRQPQHF
D: TRBD2; V: TRBV7-3; J: TRBJ2-5; CDR3: CASSGLAGGTQETQYF
D: TRBD1; V: TRBV20-1; J: TRBJ1-5; CDR3: CSARDRDRAVDQPQHF
D: TRBD1; V: TRBV4-1; J: TRBJ1-1; CDR3: CASSPGTGGNLGEAFF
D: .; V: TRBV7-6; J: TRBJ2-5; CDR3: CASSLDLEETQYF
D: TRBD2; V: TRBV7-9; J: TRBJ2-7; CDR3: CASSLVAGDHYEQYF
D: .; V: TRBV20-1; J: TRBJ2-7; CDR3: CSARRGTGAYEQYF
D: .; V: TRBV18; J: TRBJ1-3; CDR3: CASSPPVTGGNTIYF
D: TRBD1; V: TRBV7-2; J: TRBJ1-6; CDR3: CASSLRTAGTGGSPLHF
D: TRBD1; V: TRBV7-9; J: TRBJ1-2; CDR3: CASSSTARHRGANYGYTF
D: .; V: TRBV23-1; J: TRBJ2-2; CDR3: CACYRDGNTGELFF
D: .; V: TRBV5-6; J: TRBJ1-2; CDR3: CASSQWRFHGYTF
D: .; V: TRBV28; J: TRBJ2-1; CDR3: CASSLGVWNEQFF
D: TRBD1; V: TRBV19; J: TRBJ1-2; CDR3: CASSQGATNYGYTF
D: TRBD2; V: TRBV4-1; J: TRBJ2-1; CDR3: CASSQPWTSHNEQFF
D: .; V: TRBV29-1; J: TRBJ2-2; CDR3: CSGYHQGGELFF
D: .; V: TRBV12-3/TRBV12-4; J: TRBJ2-5; CDR3: CASSAGTQYF
D: TRBD2; V: TRBV20-1; J: TRBJ2-1; CDR3: CSASGLAGVYNEQFF